This entry features one T cell receptor beta chain sequence. This clone was observed once. Its target antigen remains unknown. No base-level quality is on record; no much larger clone is a single base apart. The donors were healthy, HIV-negative adults who had no recently reported acute infections or vaccinations. All donors were Caucasian adults living in Nashville, Tennessee, USA. CD4+ T cells were enriched by magnetic negative selection, after which naive cells were positively selected on CD45RA and the negative fraction was taken as the memory subset. Blood was obtained by leukapheresis, after which PBMCs were separated by Ficoll-Histopaque density gradient centrifugation and cryopreserved in liquid nitrogen vapor phase. Purity and quantity of every magnetically sorted T cell population were checked by analytical flow cytometry. From each sorted fraction, genomic DNA was isolated and quantified by UV absorbance on a Nanodrop 2000c.

Using the deep immunoSEQ assay, TCR CDR3 regions were amplified from genomic DNA by multiplex PCR. Genomic DNA extracted from each cell subset was distributed evenly over all wells of several immunoSEQ 96-well plates, and each plate served as one replicate. For sorted subsets, each replicate PCR was loaded with approximately 0.2 ug genomic DNA, equivalent to 32,000 or so T cell genomes. Purified libraries were measured with a Qubit 3.0 fluorometer, size-checked on a Bioanalyzer 2100, and measured again with the KAPA Library Quantification kit. A separate single-read 150-cycle Illumina NextSeq 550 flow cell was used to sequence each immunoSEQ 96-well plate. The authors processed their data as follows. Because only junctional sequences without quality scores were contained in the immunoSEQ output, filtering matching that applied to full-length reads could not be performed. To assign V/J genes and CDR3, sequences were annotated using PyIR, a Python wrapper for IgBLAST v1.9, with IMGT germline references. Any read was removed if the V/J assignment was weak (E-value above 1e-6), the CDR3 was missing, or the read contained stop codons, out-of-frame junctions, or ambiguous translated residues. V3J clonotypes were defined as sequences sharing an identical inferred V gene, J gene, and CDR3 amino acid sequence. The percentage overlap between two repertoires was calculated by dividing the number of shared unique clonotypes by the size of the smaller repertoire. Repertoire richness was assessed with RTK rarefaction, the Chao1 estimator, and Recon v2.1 estimates of unobserved clonotypes. Generation probabilities were computed with OLGA for all TCRbeta clonotypes obtained by the gDNA method from several donors. In TCRdb, the immuneACCESS table is reduced to in-frame sequences with V and J assigned. These tables do not hold every clone; where another copy was compared, an unresolved V gene accounts for under half, and the others remain unexplained. From that table come the V and J calls and clone size; the DNA was used to work out D and trimming. For this sample there are more than 1.2 million clones; approximately 98.5% appear just once. The biggest ten clones account for around 0.38% of the sample.

The sample comes from a study of shared clonotypes between healthy human individuals (dated by TCRdb to about 2020). For the wider study: Two women and a few men aged 18 to 49 years were included in the cohort. For each donor, CD4 naive and CD4 memory were each run on three plates, CD8 naive on two plates, and CD8 memory on one plate. To estimate repertoire size and how much clonotypes are shared between individuals, the study performed deep sequencing of blood TCR repertoires from about five healthy adults. To increase sequencing depth and limit assay-specific biases, TCR repertoire library preparation and sequencing were carried out by different laboratories using diverse techniques. Each donor's leukapheresis produced roughly between roughly 0.85 and 10 billion PBMCs. The research as a whole found: Only blood was sampled, and tissue TCR repertoires likely differ from those in blood. Based on pairwise subsampling, the degree of clonotype sharing among donors was expected to be affected by sequencing depth. Because the study included only a small number of donors, the genetic and exposure-history diversity represented was limited. Naive subsets generally had larger estimated clonotype richness than memory subsets did. Clonotypes shared by all four sorted-subset donors showed higher generation probabilities than non-shared clonotypes. Sharing across a few donors was observed for roughly 5.4% of naive CD4, about 3.2% of naive CD8, roughly 2.4% of memory CD4, and around 0.44% of memory CD8 clonotypes. Rarefaction of sorted-subset datasets indicated incomplete sequencing despite the large sequencing depth.

The CDR3 has 17 amino acids, counting the end cysteine and phenylalanine. Of the read, only the CDR3 DNA is kept; its 51 bases are in frame from base 1. Germline trimming amounts to 1 base on V and 2 bases on J, with 6 as the count of junction bases outside the gene matches. Per the germline V gene (reference sequence), SEHNR is the CDR1 and FQNEAQ is the CDR2. The chain is encoded by TRBV7-9 joined to TRBJ1-1; TRBD1 fits 11 bases in the junction. The origin of this receptor is a man under 40 in good health. The sample consisted of naive CD4+ T cells sorted from blood. In light of the paper, this sample's cell subset or site label describes: CD45RA+ positively selected. The DNA is as follows: TGTGCCAGCAGCTTAGTCCCCGGACAGGGGGCAAACACTGAAGCTTTCTTT. Its translation reads: CASSLVPGQGANTEAFF.